This entry is about one TCR beta chain. The record originates from a study of blood T cell repertoires in COVID-19. Across the study: Sites across the United States, Italy and Spain contributed samples from acute and convalescent COVID-19. T cells, B-cell-depleted T cells, or PBMCs supplied cDNA or gDNA.

Study processing details: The assay estimated nucleated cells by amplifying reference gene primers. Profiling relied on immunoSEQ multiplex PCR, and the TCRdb table lists in-frame clones only, not all of them. V, J and clone size are those of that table, while D and trimming were read from the DNA. The data hold 30,000 to 35,000 clones, with 90% observed a single time. CDR1 and CDR2 (germline): SQVTM, ANQGSEA. V lost 8 bases to trimming and J lost 1 base, with 11 bases between them. This CDR3 comprises 12 residues. Input material: peripheral blood. The receptor comes from a man older than 75 with acute or convalescent COVID-19. The rearrangement links TRBV29-1 to TRBJ1-1, with D uncertain. CDR3 coding DNA: TGCAGCCCGCGGAGTTGGAACACTGAAGCTTTCTTT. Translation gives CSPRSWNTEAFF.